This passage covers 14 T cell receptor beta chains from one sample sequenced in a study of CD8 T cells in Susac syndrome. The authors reverse transcribed roughly 0.5 to 1 ug RNA with random hexamers. TCRdb re-called the immunoSEQ multiplex PCR reads with MiXCR, one entry per CDR3 protein. Found here are roughly 130,000 distinct CDR3 sequences, roughly 95% of them singletons; the top ten hold over 0.095%. The sample comprised CD4+ T cells from PBMCs. These receptor sequences come from a human donor with multiple sclerosis.

The rearrangement joins TRBV2 to TRBJ2-1, with D possibly being TRBD2 (5 bases). The CDR3 extends over 14 amino acids. Germline V gene sequence: CDR1 SNHLY, CDR2 FYNNEI. Between the trimmed V and J ends, which lost 8 bases and 0 bases, there was a span of 11 bases. The DNA for the CDR3 is TGTGCCAGCTTAGCGCGTAGCTCCTACAATGAGCAGTTCTTC. It is translated as CASLARSSYNEQFF.

V gene TRBV20-1 combines with J gene TRBJ2-7; tentatively, D is TRBD1 (6 bases). The ends were cut back, 6 bases at V and 0 bases at J, with 12 bases in the middle. This CDR3 region has 13 residues. Germline V gene data show CDR1 as DFQATT and CDR2 as SNEGSKA (reference sequence). This CDR3 is CSARRGGSYEQYF. The CDR3 nucleotides are TGCAGTGCGCGTAGAGGGGGCTCCTACGAGCAGTACTTC.

The rearrangement joins TRBV30 to TRBJ2-7; 9 bases line up with TRBD1. Germline V gene data show CDR1 as GTSNPN and CDR2 as SVGIG (reference sequence). This CDR3 comprises 12 residues. J was trimmed by 4 bases and V by 8 bases; bases with no gene match: 6. The CDR3 coding sequence is TGTGCCGGAGGGACAGGGAGATACGAGCAGTACTTC. It translates to CAGGTGRYEQYF.

A remark on this clonotype: A read error may account for a junction end that differs from germline. The chain uses TRBV20-1 and TRBJ2-7, with D perhaps matching TRBD2 (5 bases). The CDR3 sequence is 11 residues long. Germline assignment: CDR1 DFQATT and CDR2 SNEGSKA (reference sequence). The CDR3 bases are TGCAGTGCAAGAGGGCAGTACGAGCAGTACTTC. Translated, it gives CSARGQYEQYF.

The chain joins TRBV11-2 to TRBJ2-3; possible D gene TRBD1, 6 bases. CDR3 size: 14 residues. Germline V gives CDR1 SGHAT, CDR2 FQNNGV. Trimming left V 5 bases short and J 8 bases short, with 17 bases between. The CDR3 nucleotides are TGTGCCAGCAGCCACCCCAGGGGTACGGGTACGCAGTATTTT. As protein: CASSHPRGTGTQYF.

V usage is TRBV5-1 and J usage is TRBJ2-7; 7 bases fit TRBD2. The CDR3 is 14 amino acids. V was pared by 4 bases and J by 0 bases, with 4 bases of the junction left unmatched. Germline CDR1 reads SGHRS; CDR2 reads YFSETQ. DNA for the CDR3: TGCGCCAGCAGCCAGCGGGACTTCTCCTACGAGCAGTACTTC. It translates to CASSQRDFSYEQYF.

V and J are TRBV4-3 and TRBJ2-7; 7 nucleotides match TRBD2. V was clipped by 0 bases and J by 7 bases; unmatched bases: 12. This CDR3 contains 16 residues. CDR1 is LGHNA and CDR2 is YSLEER in the germline V gene. The CDR3 sequence is CASSQDPQTPGGEQYF. The CDR3, as DNA: TGCGCCAGCAGCCAAGATCCACAGACCCCCGGGGGGGAGCAGTACTTC.

This sequence joins TRBV9 and TRBJ1-1; a possible D gene is TRBD1 (5 bases). Deletions cut 4 bases from V and 5 bases from J, with 18 bases between. CDR3 length equals 15 residues. In germline, CDR1 is SGDLS, CDR2 YYNGEE. The CDR3, as DNA: TGTGCCAGCAGCCCCCGGGCGGGGACGGGGACTGAAGCTTTCTTT. Translating it yields CASSPRAGTGTEAFF. Together with reference TRBV9 and TRBJ1-1, the CDR3 gives the full variable domain: DSGVTQTPKHLITATGQRVTLRCSPRSGDLSVYWYQQSLDQGLQFLIQYYNGEERAKGNILERFSAQQFPDLHSELNLSSLELGDSALYFCASSPRAGTGTEAFFGQGTRLTVV.

This chain links TRBV3-1 with TRBJ2-3; TRBD2 matches 8 bases. With V trimmed by 1 base and J by 1 base, 7 bases remained unmatched. Germline lookup yields CDR1 LGHDT and CDR2 YNNKEL (reference sequence). CDR3 size: 17 residues. The CDR3 reads CASSQGLSGGRTDTQYF. CDR3 in DNA: TGTGCCAGCAGCCAAGGCCTAAGCGGGGGCCGCACAGATACGCAGTATTTT.

The chain couples TRBV3-1 to TRBJ2-1; D unresolved. The germline V gene encodes CDR1 LGHDT and CDR2 YNNKEL (reference sequence). With 3 bases removed from V and 6 bases from J, the gap between germline ends came to 3 bases. This CDR3 has 11 amino acids. The CDR3 DNA sequence: TGTGCCAGCAGCCAGATCAATGAGCAGTTCTTC. It codes for CASSQINEQFF.

CDR3: CASSPSLGGYGYTF. Written as DNA, the CDR3 is TGTGCCAGCAGCCCCTCTCTCGGGGGTTATGGCTACACCTTC. The chain has TRBV9 and TRBJ1-2, with D perhaps matching TRBD1 (5 bases). Germline values: CDR1 SGDLS, CDR2 YYNGEE. Trimming removed 4 bases at V and 5 bases at J, with 15 bases between. This CDR3 is 14 amino acids long.

The chain links TRBV9 to TRBJ2-5, with D unclear. Germline V gene lookup returns CDR1 SGDLS and CDR2 YYNGEE. The germline V and J ends were trimmed by 0 bases and 4 bases, with 10 bases remaining between them. The CDR3 runs to 14 residues. In DNA form, the CDR3 reads TGTGCCAGCAGCGTAGGTCAGAGTCGAGAGACCCAGTACTTC. Translation: CASSVGQSRETQYF.

The J gene is TRBJ1-1, the V gene TRBV27; perhaps TRBD1 as D (6 bases). Germline CDR1 reads MNHEY; CDR2 reads SMNVEV (reference sequence). V lost 6 bases and J 3 bases, leaving 14 bases between the germline ends. This CDR3 is 14 amino acids long. The CDR3 DNA is TGTGCCAGCAGACCACAGGGTAGGGACACTGAAGCTTTCTTT. It yields the protein CASRPQGRDTEAFF.

V is TRBV9 and J is TRBJ2-7; the match to TRBD2 covers 7 bases. From germline, CDR1 is SGDLS and CDR2 YYNGEE. The CDR3 totals 15 residues. V lost 4 bases to trimming and J lost 6 bases; unmatched junction nucleotides: 13. CDR3 residues: CASSRNWGGRTEQYF. In DNA form, the CDR3 reads TGTGCCAGCAGCCGAAACTGGGGCGGGAGAACCGAGCAGTACTTC.